This section outlines one TCR beta chain sequence together with its context. Its specificity is not known. V shed 7 bases and J shed 7 bases, with 5 bases lying between them. The germline gives CDR1 SGHTS, CDR2 YDEGEE. The CDR3 sequence is 10 residues long. This entry belongs to a study of graft-versus-host responses after intestinal transplantation. Study in general: Isolated intestinal, liver-intestinal, or multivisceral transplants had been given to the recipients. Every one of the recipients received anti-thymocyte globulin induction and afterwards took tacrolimus and steroids for 3 to 4 years. General study findings and limits: Investigators detected GvH clones in recipient marrow, with some emerging earlier in ileum or blood. Graft-donor T cell macrochimerism coincided with high graft-versus-host to host-versus-graft clonal ratios in allografts.

The protocol was immunoSEQ multiplex PCR, while the TCRdb copy is restricted to in-frame clones and leaves out a portion. Of over 40,000 clones in the sample, over 80% were seen once. Sample: PBMCs, taken 750 to 800 days after a first intestinal transplant, on the day of a second. This sequence originates from a human patient who received an intestinal transplant, so some T cells may come from the graft donor. The chain employs TRBV5-8 and TRBJ2-2, with D uncertain. The CDR3 DNA is TGTGCCAGCCTATTCGGGGAGCTGTTTTTT. The encoded protein is CASLFGELFF.